This T cell receptor (beta chain) was captured in a study of T cells in Graves' hyperthyroidism and ophthalmopathy. TCR beta CDR3 regions were amplified from RNA. During a first-round RT-PCR of the TCR CDR3, the HTBI primer set was used. TCRdb re-called the multiplex PCR reads with MiXCR, one entry per CDR3 protein. Here the sample spans more than 500,000 distinct CDR3 sequences, 16% being singletons. Germline lookup yields CDR1 MNHEY and CDR2 SVGEGT. V gave up 2 bases and J gave up 2 bases, with 7 bases separating them. The CDR3 length is 13 residues. A few counts support this clonotype. Thyroid ultrasound, orbital computed tomography, clinical symptoms, and serum thyroxine and TRAb underpinned diagnoses.

This chain connects TRBV6-2 or TRBV6-3 to TRBJ2-7, with D possibly TRBD1 on 6 matching bases. The TCR comes from a woman aged 25 to 39 with Graves' ophthalmopathy. The source material was blood. This CDR3 is CASSYAGAYEQYF. CDR3 DNA: TGTGCCAGCAGTTACGCAGGGGCCTACGAGCAGTACTTC.